These 7 T cell receptor beta chains came from one sample sequenced in a study of T cell responses to AZD1222 COVID-19 vaccine. This table comes from immunoSEQ multiplex PCR, and its TCRdb copy is limited to in-frame clones, with some not included. Among around 100,000 clones listed, 90% were seen once. The specimen was peripheral blood, collected on day 0 of AZD1222 vaccination. These receptors all stem from an adult in good health.

The V call is TRBV18, the J call TRBJ1-2, with D possibly TRBD1 on 5 matching bases. From germline, CDR1 is KGHSH and CDR2 LQKENI. V shed 3 bases and J shed 5 bases, with 13 bases lying between them. There are 14 residues in the CDR3. The CDR3, as DNA: TGTGCCAGCTCACCCCCAGGGTTCCTATATGGCTACACCTTC. Amino acid sequence: CASSPPGFLYGYTF. The full variable domain, rest sourced from reference TRBV18 and TRBJ1-2, is NAGVMQNPRHLVRRRGQEARLRCSPMKGHSHVYWYRQLPEEGLKFMVYLQKENIIDESGMPKERFSAEFPKEGPSILRIQQVVRGDSAAYFCASSPPGFLYGYTFGSGTRLTVV.

This clone was seen just once. The J gene is TRBJ2-1, the V gene TRBV5-1; 8 bases align to TRBD1. Germline CDR1 SGHRS, CDR2 YFSETQ. The CDR3 loop spans 19 amino acids. V gave up 3 bases and J gave up 0 bases; unmatched junction bases: 14. The CDR3 DNA is TGCGCCAGCAGCTACCCTCGGACAGGGCCCAGAGACTCCTACAATGAGCAGTTCTTC. This gives the protein CASSYPRTGPRDSYNEQFF.

This clone was found once. This chain joins TRBV5-6 and TRBJ1-2; unclear D gene. The CDR3 length is 15 residues. Looked up from germline, CDR1 is SGHDT and CDR2 is YYEEEE. Trimming stripped 0 bases from V and 6 bases from J, with 15 bases between. This chain's CDR3 is CASSLAGSIGHGYTF. Written as DNA, the CDR3 is TGTGCCAGCAGCTTGGCCGGGAGTATAGGGCATGGCTACACCTTC.

A single count supports this clone. V usage is TRBV4-1 and J usage is TRBJ1-1; D not certain. CDR3 size: 14 residues. Germline V gene lookup returns CDR1 MGHRA and CDR2 YSYEKL. The V end was cut by 4 bases, the J end by 5 bases, with 14 bases between. The CDR3, as DNA: TGCGCCAGCAGCCGCCAAGTCTCTATTACTGAAGCTTTCTTT. Amino acid sequence: CASSRQVSITEAFF.

This clone was observed a single time. The CDR3 protein is CASSLDRGGGSPLHF. CDR3 sequence (DNA): TGTGCCAGCAGCTTGGACCGGGGAGGCGGTTCACCCCTCCACTTT. The V call is TRBV5-4, the J call TRBJ1-6; D gene unclear. Germline CDR1 is SGHNT and CDR2 is YYREEE (reference sequence). V was pared by 0 bases and J by 9 bases, with 13 bases between. The CDR3 runs 15 residues.

The gene calls are TRBV27 and TRBJ2-7, with a tentative D call TRBD1 (5 bases). Germline lookup yields CDR1 MNHEY and CDR2 SMNVEV (reference sequence). The CDR3 contains 14 residues. With 5 bases removed from V and 2 bases from J, the gap between germline ends came to 13 bases. CDR3 nucleotides: TGTGCCAGCAGTACGGCAGGGCCCACCTACGAGCAGTACTTC. Protein sequence: CASSTAGPTYEQYF.

The chain couples TRBV9 to TRBJ2-3; 11 bases are a match to TRBD2. With 4 bases clipped from V and 0 bases from J, the junction kept 4 bases outside the gene matches. Per the germline V gene, CDR1 is SGDLS and CDR2 is YYNGEE. CDR3 length: 16 amino acids. As DNA, the CDR3 is TGTGCCAGCAGCCTCCTAGCGGGGGGTAGCACAGATACGCAGTATTTT. As protein: CASSLLAGGSTDTQYF.